There are a few counts of the clone carrying this T cell receptor beta chain. Its antigen is not known. Two independent pathologists confirmed no atypia in lung taken at least 2 cm from tumor. Repertoires were generated with immunoSEQ multiplex PCR, while TCRdb's copy carries only in-frame clones and drops some. The data contain over a thousand clones, roughly a fifth of them singletons. The sample belongs to a study of T cells in localized non-small cell lung cancer. V gave up 6 bases and J gave up 15 bases, with 30 bases separating them. The germline V gene has CDR1 MDHEN and CDR2 SYDVKM. The CDR3 covers 16 residues. Findings and caveats of the study: Adjacent lung had a median roughly 60 of the 100 largest tumor clones. A single tumor region was sequenced, leaving heterogeneity possible. The study found T cell clonality highest in uninvolved adjacent lung, above tumor.

The rearrangement joins TRBV28 to TRBJ2-1; perhaps TRBD2 as D (7 bases). The source material was normal lung tissue next to the tumor, sampled before any cancer treatment. The TCR comes from a male donor at least 60 years old with stage I squamous cell lung carcinoma. CDR3 loop: CASSYPPGGVGGRTFF. CDR3 nucleotide sequence: TGTGCCAGCAGCTACCCCCCGGGGGGAGTTGGGGGGCGTACGTTCTTC. Using reference TRBV28 and TRBJ2-1 for the parts outside the CDR3, the full variable domain is DVKVTQSSRYLVKRTGEKVFLECVQDMDHENMFWYRQDPGLGLRLIYFSYDVKMKEKGDIPEGYSVSREKKERFSLILESASTNQTSMYLCASSYPPGGVGGRTFFGPGTRLTVL.